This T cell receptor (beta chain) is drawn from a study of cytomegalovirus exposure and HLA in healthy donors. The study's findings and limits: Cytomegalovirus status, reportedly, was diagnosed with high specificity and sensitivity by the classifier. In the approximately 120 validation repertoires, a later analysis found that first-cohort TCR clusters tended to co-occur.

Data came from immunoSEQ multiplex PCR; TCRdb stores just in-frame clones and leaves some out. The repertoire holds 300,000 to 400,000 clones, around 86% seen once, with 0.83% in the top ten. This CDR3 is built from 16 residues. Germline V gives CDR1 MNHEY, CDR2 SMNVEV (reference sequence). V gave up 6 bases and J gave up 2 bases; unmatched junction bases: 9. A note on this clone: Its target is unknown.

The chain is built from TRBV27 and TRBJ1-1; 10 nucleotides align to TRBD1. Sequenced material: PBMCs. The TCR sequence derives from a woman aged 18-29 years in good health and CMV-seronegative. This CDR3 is CASSPNDRGLNTEAFF. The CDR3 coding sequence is TGTGCCAGCAGCCCTAATGACAGGGGGCTAAACACTGAAGCTTTCTTT.